Reported below is one T cell receptor (beta chain). No antigen is known for it. Sequencing was performed with immunoSEQ multiplex PCR; in TCRdb, only in-frame clones are kept and a portion is missing. The table shows 120,000 or so clones, with 80% to 95% occurring only once. The sample originates from a study of T cell responses to AZD1222 COVID-19 vaccine. Study in general: Second-dose intervals near 4 or 12 weeks were combined.

General observations from the study: Females outnumbered males among donors, who were mostly white British; clonal diversity was possibly underestimated. Mapped onto spike, vaccine-associated CD4 TCRs spanned it and were dominant at 160-218 and 743-854. Among AZD1222 vaccinees, only five to seven were seropositive at baseline.

The ends were cut back, 6 bases at V and 2 bases at J, with 8 bases in the middle. Germline V gives CDR1 KGHDR, CDR2 SFDVKD. There are 13 residues in the CDR3. The TCR sequence derives from an adult in good health. The chain combines TRBV24-1 with TRBJ2-3, with D unclear. The source was peripheral blood, collected on day 0 of AZD1222 vaccination. The CDR3, as DNA: TGTGCCACCAGTCTCGATTACACAGATACGCAGTATTTT. Its translation is CATSLDYTDTQYF.